This T cell receptor (beta chain) was observed in a study of Graves' ophthalmopathy and Graves' hyperthyroidism. Study results and caveats: Sensitivity reached approximately 88% and specificity roughly 82% for a 13-signature model separating ophthalmopathy from stable hyperthyroidism. The model reached approximately 70% sensitivity and about 73% specificity for predicting ophthalmopathy progression.

This clonotype has ten or more counts. The antigen is undetermined. Transcripts of RNA were the source for amplifying TCR beta CDR3 regions. A first-round RT-PCR used HTBI primers, followed by a second-round multiplex PCR. TCRdb independently ran MiXCR on the multiplex PCR reads; one entry per CDR3 protein. The sample shows about 380,000 distinct CDR3 sequences, 15% to 17% of them seen only once. Calling hyperthyroidism stable required that no ophthalmopathy show up within 18 months of follow-up. Each hyperthyroidism patient was newly diagnosed, with under 2 months' duration, and aged 18 to 65. Trimming shortened V by 3 bases and J by 6 bases, and 15 bases separated the two germline ends. The CDR3 extends over 15 amino acids. The germline V gene encodes CDR1 SNHLY and CDR2 FYNNEI.

The sequence derives from a woman aged 18-29 years with stable Graves' hyperthyroidism. The specimen sequenced was peripheral blood. V usage is TRBV2 and J usage is TRBJ1-5; D is possibly TRBD1 (5 bases). The CDR3 reads CASSEAAGSPQPQHF. For the CDR3, the DNA is TGTGCCAGCAGTGAGGCAGCAGGGTCCCCTCAGCCCCAGCATTTT.